Only a few counts were recorded for the clone carrying this TCR beta chain. The sample belongs to a study of human T cells and chemical hapten exposure. Study at large: Scalp application of diphenylcyclopropenone was performed weekly in patients across the entire approximately 24-week study. Enrolled patients were predominantly female and had alopecia areata, totalis or universalis.

In the original processing: Between 23,224 and 690,600 TCRs appeared in each sample, and the median stood at 95,638. TCRdb fed the RACE reads into MiXCR, producing one record per CDR3 protein. For this entry, the V and J calls and clone size follow TCRdb and not the study's own pipeline. This sample has about 120,000 distinct CDR3 sequences, with roughly an eighth found just once. Time point specified: patch test 1, 2 weeks after DPC sensitization. The sample's treatment: therapeutic diphenylcyclopropenone sensitization with weekly scalp DPC. This TCR came from a woman between 45 and 65 years old with alopecia areata. Some clones in this sample may be carry-over from other donors' samples. Sequencing was performed on whole blood, taken in connection with sensitization to the hapten diphenylcyclopropenone (DPC).

The CDR3 nucleotides read TGTGCCAGCAGCTTCGATTTCGGGGAGCTGTTTTTT. As protein: CASSFDFGELFF. This chain links TRBV7-9 with TRBJ2-2; no definite D call. The germline V gene has CDR1 SEHNR and CDR2 FQNEAQ (reference sequence). The CDR3 loop spans 12 amino acids. V lost 3 bases, J lost 7 bases, and 6 bases lay in between.